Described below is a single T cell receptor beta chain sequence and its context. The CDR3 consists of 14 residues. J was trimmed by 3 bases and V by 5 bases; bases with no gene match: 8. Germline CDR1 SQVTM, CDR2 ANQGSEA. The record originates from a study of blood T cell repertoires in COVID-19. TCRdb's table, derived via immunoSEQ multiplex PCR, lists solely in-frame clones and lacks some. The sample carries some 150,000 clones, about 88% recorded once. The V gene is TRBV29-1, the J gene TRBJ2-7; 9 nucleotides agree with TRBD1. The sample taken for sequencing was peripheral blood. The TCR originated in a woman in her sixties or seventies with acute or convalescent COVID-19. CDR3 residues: CSVMTGGSSYEQYF. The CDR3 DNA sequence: TGCAGCGTTATGACAGGGGGTTCGAGCTACGAGCAGTACTTC.